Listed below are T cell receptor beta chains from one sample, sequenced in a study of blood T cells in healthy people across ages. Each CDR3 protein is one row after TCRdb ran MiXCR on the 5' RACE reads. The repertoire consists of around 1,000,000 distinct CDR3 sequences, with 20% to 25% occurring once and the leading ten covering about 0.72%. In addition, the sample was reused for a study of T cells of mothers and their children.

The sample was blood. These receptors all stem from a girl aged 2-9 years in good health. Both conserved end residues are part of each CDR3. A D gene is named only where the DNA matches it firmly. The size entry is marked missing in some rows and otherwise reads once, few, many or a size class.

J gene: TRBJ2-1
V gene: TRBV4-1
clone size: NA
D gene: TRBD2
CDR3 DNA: TGCGCCAGCAGCCAATTCACCGGGACTACTAATGAGCAGTTCTTC
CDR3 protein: CASSQFTGTTNEQFF

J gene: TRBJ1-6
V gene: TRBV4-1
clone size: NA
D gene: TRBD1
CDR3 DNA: TGCGCCAGCAGCCAAGTAGGGGGCAGGGCACCCCTCCACTTT
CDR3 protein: CASSQVGGRAPLHF

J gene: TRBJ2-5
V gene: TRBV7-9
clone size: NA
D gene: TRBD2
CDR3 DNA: TGTGCCAGCAGCCACGGGACTATCCAAGAGACCCAGTACTTC
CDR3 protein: CASSHGTIQETQYF

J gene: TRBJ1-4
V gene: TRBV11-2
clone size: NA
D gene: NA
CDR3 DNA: TGTGCCAGCAGCTTAGAAAGGGCCCGGAATGAAAAACTGTTTTTT
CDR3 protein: CASSLERARNEKLFF

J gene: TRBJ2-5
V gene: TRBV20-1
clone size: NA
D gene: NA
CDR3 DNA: TGCAGTGCTCTACCTATCTCTCGTTTACCAGAGACCCAGTACTTC
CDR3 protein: CSALPISRLPETQYF

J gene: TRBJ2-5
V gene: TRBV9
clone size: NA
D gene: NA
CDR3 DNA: TGTGCCAGCAGCGTAGGAGGGGGGCTAAGAGAGACCCAGTACTTC
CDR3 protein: CASSVGGGLRETQYF

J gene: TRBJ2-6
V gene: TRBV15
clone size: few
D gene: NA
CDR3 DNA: TGTGCCACCAGCCTACAGGGTTCCGGGGCCAACGTCCTGACTTTC
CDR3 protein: CATSLQGSGANVLTF

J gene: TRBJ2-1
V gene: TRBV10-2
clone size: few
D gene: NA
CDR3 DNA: TGCGCCAGCAGTGAATCTAGAGGGGCCAATGAGCAGTTCTTC
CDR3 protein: CASSESRGANEQFF

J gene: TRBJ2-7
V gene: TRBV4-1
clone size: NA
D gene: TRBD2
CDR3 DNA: TGCGCCAGCAGTCAAGACTCTATCGGGGGGAACCCCTACGAGCAGTACTTC
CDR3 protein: CASSQDSIGGNPYEQYF

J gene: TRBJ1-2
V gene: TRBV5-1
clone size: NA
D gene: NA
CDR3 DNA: TGCGCCAGCAGCACCGGGACGGCGGGCGAGTATGGCTACACCTTC
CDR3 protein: CASSTGTAGEYGYTF

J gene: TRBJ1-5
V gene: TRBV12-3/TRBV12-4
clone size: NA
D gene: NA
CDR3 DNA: TGTGCCAGCAGTTTTTCGTCGGACTTTTATAGCAATCAGCCCCAGCATTTT
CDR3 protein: CASSFSSDFYSNQPQHF

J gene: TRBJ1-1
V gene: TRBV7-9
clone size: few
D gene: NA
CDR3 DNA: TGTGCCAGCAGCTTATTGGGGGGAGGGGTGAACACTGAAGCTTTCTTT
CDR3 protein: CASSLLGGGVNTEAFF

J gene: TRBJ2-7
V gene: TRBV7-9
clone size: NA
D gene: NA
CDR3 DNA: TGTGCCAGCAGCTTAAGGGTGCGGGCAGACGAGCAGTACTTC
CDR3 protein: CASSLRVRADEQYF

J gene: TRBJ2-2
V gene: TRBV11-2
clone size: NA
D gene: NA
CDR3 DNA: TGTGCCAGCAGCTTATGGGCCTACTCTCCTGCCGGGGAGCTGTTTTTT
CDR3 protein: CASSLWAYSPAGELFF

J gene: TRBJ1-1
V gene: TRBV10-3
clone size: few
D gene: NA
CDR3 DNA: TGTGCCATAGCCGGGACACTTGACACTGAAGCTTTCTTT
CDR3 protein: CAIAGTLDTEAFF

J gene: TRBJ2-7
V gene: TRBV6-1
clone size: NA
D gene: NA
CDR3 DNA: TGTGCCAGCAGTCTACAGGGTGAGTTCTACGAGCAGTACTTC
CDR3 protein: CASSLQGEFYEQYF

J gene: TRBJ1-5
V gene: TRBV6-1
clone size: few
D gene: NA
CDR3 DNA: TGTGCCAGCAGTGTCAATGGAGATCAGCTCCAGCATTTT
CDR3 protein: CASSVNGDQLQHF

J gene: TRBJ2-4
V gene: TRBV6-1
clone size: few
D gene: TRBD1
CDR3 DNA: TGTGCCAGCAGTGGATGGGGGACAGTGGATCAGTACTTC
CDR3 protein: CASSGWGTVDQYF

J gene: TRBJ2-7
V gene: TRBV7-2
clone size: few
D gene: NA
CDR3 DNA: TGTGCCAGCAGCTTTTGGGACGAGGTCATCCGCGAGCAGTACTTC
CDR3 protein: CASSFWDEVIREQYF

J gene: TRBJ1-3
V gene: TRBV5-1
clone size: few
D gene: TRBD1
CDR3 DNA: TGCGCCAGCAGCTTGGACCACAGGGGAATCTCTGGAAACACCATATATTTT
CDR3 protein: CASSLDHRGISGNTIYF

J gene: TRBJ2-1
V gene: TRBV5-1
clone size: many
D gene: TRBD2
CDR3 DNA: TGCGCCAGCAGCTTAGAGCGGGGGGGCTACAATGAGCAGTTCTTC
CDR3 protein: CASSLERGGYNEQFF

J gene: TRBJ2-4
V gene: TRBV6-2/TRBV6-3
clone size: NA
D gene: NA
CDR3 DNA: TGTGCCAGCAGTTTTGCAAGTAGAAACATTCGGTACTTC
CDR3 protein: CASSFASRNIRYF

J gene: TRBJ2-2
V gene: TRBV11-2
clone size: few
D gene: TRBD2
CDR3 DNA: TGTGCCAGCAGCTTAAGTAGCGGGCGTAGCACCGGGGAGCTGTTTTTT
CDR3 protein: CASSLSSGRSTGELFF

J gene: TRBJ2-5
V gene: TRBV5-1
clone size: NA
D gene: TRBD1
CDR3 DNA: TGCGCCAGCAGCTTGGTTTTCAGGGACAGACAGGAGACCCAGTACTTC
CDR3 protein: CASSLVFRDRQETQYF

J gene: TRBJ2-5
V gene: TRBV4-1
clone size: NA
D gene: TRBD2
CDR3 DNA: TGCGCCAGCAGCCAGGGGTTAGCGGGTTACCGGGAGACCCAGTACTTC
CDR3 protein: CASSQGLAGYRETQYF

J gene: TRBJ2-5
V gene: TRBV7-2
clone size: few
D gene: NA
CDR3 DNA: TGTGCCAGCAGCTTAGGGCCAGACGGATTGGAGACCCAGTACTTC
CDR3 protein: CASSLGPDGLETQYF

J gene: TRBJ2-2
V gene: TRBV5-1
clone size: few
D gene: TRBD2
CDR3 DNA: TGCGCCAGCAGCGTTACTAGCGGGAGTTTCGCCGGGGAGCAGTTTTTT
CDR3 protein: CASSVTSGSFAGEQFF

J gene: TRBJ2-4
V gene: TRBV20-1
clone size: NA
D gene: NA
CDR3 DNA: TGCAGTGCGCTGGGACCGGACAAAAACATTCAGTACTTC
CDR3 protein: CSALGPDKNIQYF

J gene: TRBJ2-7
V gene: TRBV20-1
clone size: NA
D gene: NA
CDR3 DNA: TGCAGTGCTAGGTACAGGACTTCCTACGAGCAGTACTTC
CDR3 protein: CSARYRTSYEQYF

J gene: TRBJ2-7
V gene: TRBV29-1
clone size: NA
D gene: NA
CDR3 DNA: TGCAGCGCCGGTTGGCCCTACGAGCAGTACTTC
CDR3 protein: CSAGWPYEQYF

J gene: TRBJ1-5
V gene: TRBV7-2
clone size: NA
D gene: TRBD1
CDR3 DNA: TGTGCCAGCAGCTCCGGGTTAGGGGGCATTCAGCCCCAGCATTTT
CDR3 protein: CASSSGLGGIQPQHF

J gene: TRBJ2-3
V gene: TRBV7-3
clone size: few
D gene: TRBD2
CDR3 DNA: TGTGCCAGCAAATCGACTAGCGGGGAGTTGGATACGCAGTATTTT
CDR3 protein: CASKSTSGELDTQYF

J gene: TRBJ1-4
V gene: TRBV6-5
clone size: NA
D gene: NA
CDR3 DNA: TGTGCCAGCACTCTAAAAGCAACTAATGAAAAACTGTTTTTT
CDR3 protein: CASTLKATNEKLFF

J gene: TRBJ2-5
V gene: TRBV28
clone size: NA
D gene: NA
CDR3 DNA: TGTGCCAGCAGTTTCGAAATTTTGAAAGGGGACGGAGAGACCCAGTACTTC
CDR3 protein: CASSFEILKGDGETQYF

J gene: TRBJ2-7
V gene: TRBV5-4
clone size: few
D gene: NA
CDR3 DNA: TGTGCCAGCAGCTTGGATCCGGGAGAAAGGTACGAGCAGTACTTC
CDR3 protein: CASSLDPGERYEQYF

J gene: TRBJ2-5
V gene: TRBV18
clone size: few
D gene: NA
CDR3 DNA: TGTGCCAGCTCACCACCGGGGGGCCGGGAGACCCAGTACTTC
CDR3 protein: CASSPPGGRETQYF

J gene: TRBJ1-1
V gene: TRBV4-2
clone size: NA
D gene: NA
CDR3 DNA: TGTGCCAGCAGCCAAGATTTAGCGATGGCGCCCCGGGCTTTCTTT
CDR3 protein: CASSQDLAMAPRAFF

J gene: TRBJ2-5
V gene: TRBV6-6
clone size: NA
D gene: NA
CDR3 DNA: TGTGCCAGCAGTTACATTCGTGCCGAGACCCAGTACTTC
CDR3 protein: CASSYIRAETQYF

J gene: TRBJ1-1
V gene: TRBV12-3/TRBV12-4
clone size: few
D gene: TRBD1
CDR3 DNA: TGTGCCAGCAGTACGACAGGGCTGAACACTGAAGCTTTCTTT
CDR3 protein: CASSTTGLNTEAFF

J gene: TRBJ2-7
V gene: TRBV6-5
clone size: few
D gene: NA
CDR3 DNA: TGTGCCTCTCAGGTGGGGATAAGATACGAGCAGTACTTC
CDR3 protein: CASQVGIRYEQYF

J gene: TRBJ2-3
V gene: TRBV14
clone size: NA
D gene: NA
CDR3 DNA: TGTGCCAGCAGCCAGGGGGTCCGGGACACAGATACGCAGTATTTT
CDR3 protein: CASSQGVRDTDTQYF

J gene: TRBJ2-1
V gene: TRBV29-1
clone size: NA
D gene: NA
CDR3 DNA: TGCAGCGTTGAATCAGGTGCCGGTGAGCAGTTCTTC
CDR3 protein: CSVESGAGEQFF